The clone carrying this T cell receptor (beta chain) turned up a few times. What it recognizes is unknown. This sample was taken from a study of regulatory T cells in long-lasting Graves disease. Overall study results and limits: Thyroid tissue went unstudied; only peripheral blood was examined. More public clonotypes were shared by persistent patients (about 2,700) than by new patients (roughly 970).

Trimming took 1 base from V and 7 from J, leaving 19 bases between them. The CDR3 is 16 residues long. Germline CDR1 and CDR2: SEHNR and FQNEAQ (reference sequence). Time point of the sample: newly diagnosed GD, antithyroid drugs for less than 3 months. After RNA was extracted from PBMCs, the TCR library was made from it. According to the study, TCR beta libraries were built with iRepertoire HTBI primers and CDR3-region Arm-PCR. From the multiplex PCR reads, TCRdb called clonotypes with MiXCR, one entry per CDR3 protein. The sample has roughly 500,000 distinct CDR3 sequences; approximately 15% are singletons. The data also belong to a second study, concerning T cells in Graves' hyperthyroidism and ophthalmopathy.

The sequenced sample was peripheral blood mononuclear cells (PBMCs), obtained at new diagnosis, from a patient treated with antithyroid drugs. The chain links TRBV7-9 to TRBJ1-2; D call uncertain. The clonotype originates from a man aged 25-40 years with Graves disease. This CDR3 is CASSLDDYSLSSGYTF. Written as DNA, the CDR3 is TGTGCCAGCAGCTTAGACGATTACAGTCTCTCGTCTGGCTACACCTTC.